This T cell receptor beta chain appears in the sequencing data of a study of T cell repertoires in cytomegalovirus infection. Study as a whole: HLA-B-restricted CMV epitopes that are well studied were used alongside recently identified HLA-C-restricted ones.

One entry per CDR3 protein, called by TCRdb with MiXCR from the reads. Of 370,000 or so distinct CDR3 sequences in the sample, roughly 34% were seen once. Germline-derived CDR1 and CDR2 are SGHNT and YYREEE (reference sequence). The CDR3 consists of 15 residues. Trimming left V 0 bases short and J 5 bases short, with 14 bases between. As regards this clonotype: The antigen is undetermined.

This receptor was obtained from a human donor in good health (CMV status not recorded). Some clones in this sample may be carry-over from other donors' samples. The sequencing here drew on cultured PBMCs, taken from culture after CMV antigen stimulation. This chain joins TRBV5-4 and TRBJ1-1; D is perhaps TRBD1 (5 bases). In nucleotides, the CDR3 is TGTGCCAGCAGCTTGGATATGGGGGGATGGACTGAAGCTTTCTTT. It yields the protein CASSLDMGGWTEAFF.